The 10 T cell receptor beta chains given below trace back to one sample, sequenced in a study of T cell responses to AZD1222 COVID-19 vaccine. Profiling relied on immunoSEQ multiplex PCR, and the TCRdb table lists in-frame clones only, not all of them. The table shows 150,000 or so clones, with 90% to 95% occurring only once. The sample was peripheral blood, taken on day 0 of AZD1222 vaccination. The receptors come from an adult in good health.

There are a few counts of this clone. The rearrangement joins TRBV6-5 to TRBJ1-1; D is uncertain. Per germline, CDR1 MNHEY and CDR2 SVGAGI. CDR3 length equals 13 residues. Trimming stripped 5 bases from V and 9 bases from J, with 16 bases between. The CDR3 nucleotides read TGTGCCAGCAGTAAGTCCGATATAACAAAAGCTTTCTTT. It codes for CASSKSDITKAFF.

In this sample, this clone turned up a few times. The CDR3 DNA is TGTGCCAGCAGTTGGACAGGGGGGCTTCAGCCCCAGCATTTT. Amino acids: CASSWTGGLQPQHF. This chain uses TRBV6-5 with TRBJ1-5; the match to TRBD1 covers 10 bases. Trimming took 4 bases from V and 6 from J; bases not matched to a gene: 3. Germline lookup yields CDR1 MNHEY and CDR2 SVGAGI. The CDR3 runs 14 residues.

The genes are TRBV5-6 and TRBJ1-1, with TRBD1 matching 9 bases. Trimming removed 3 bases from V and 3 bases from J; junction bases left unmatched: 3. Germline CDR1 reads SGHDT; CDR2 reads YYEEEE. This CDR3 spans 14 amino acids. The CDR3 here is CASSSGTGYTEAFF. The CDR3 DNA sequence: TGTGCCAGCAGCTCCGGGACAGGGTACACTGAAGCTTTCTTT.

This clone occurred once. This chain joins TRBV15 and TRBJ1-3; weak D call: TRBD1 (6 bases). Germline CDR1 and CDR2: LNHNV and YYDKDF (reference sequence). V dropped 3 bases and J dropped 8 bases, with 14 bases sitting between them. The CDR3 runs to 14 residues. In DNA, the CDR3 is TGTGCCACCAGCAGCAACAGGGCAAAAGACACCATATATTTT. It translates to CATSSNRAKDTIYF.

The chain is built from TRBV21-1 and TRBJ2-7; the table assigns TRBD1, which was not confirmed against the DNA. TRBV21-1 corresponds to a pseudogene. The CDR3 is made up of 14 amino acids. The CDR3, as DNA: TGTGCCAGCAGCCCGCCGGGACAGGGTTGCGAGCAGTACTTC. It is translated as CASSPPGQGCEQYF.

A few counts support this clone. CDR3: CASSSLAGTYEQYF. CDR3 DNA sequence: TGTGCCAGCAGCTCCTTAGCGGGAACCTACGAGCAGTACTTC. The chain carries TRBV7-2 and TRBJ2-7; 8 positions match TRBD2. Germline loops: CDR1 SGHTA, CDR2 FQGNSA. The V gene end was trimmed by 4 bases and the J gene end by 2 bases; junction bases not matched to a gene: 4. The CDR3 consists of 14 residues.

The chain recombines TRBV15 with TRBJ2-7; D uncertain. The ends were cut back, 0 bases at V and 3 bases at J, with 15 bases in the middle. The germline gives CDR1 LNHNV, CDR2 YYDKDF (reference sequence). This CDR3 contains 16 residues. CDR3 DNA: TGTGCCACCAGCAGAGATCCGCGACCAGGTCTCTACGAGCAGTACTTC. Translated: CATSRDPRPGLYEQYF.

The V and J genes are TRBV21-1 and TRBJ2-7; no check of the table's D call, TRBD2, against the DNA was made. TRBV21-1 is a pseudogene segment. This CDR3 spans 13 amino acids. In DNA form, the CDR3 reads TGTGCCAGCAGCAAGACTAGATACTACGAGCAGTACTTC. This gives the protein CASSKTRYYEQYF.

V usage is TRBV4-1 and J usage is TRBJ2-3, with TRBD2 as a possible D gene (6 bases). In germline, CDR1 is MGHRA, CDR2 YSYEKL. V lost 0 bases to trimming and J lost 1 base, with 14 bases between them. The CDR3 is made up of 17 amino acids. The CDR3 reads CASSQDLLRDGTDTQYF. CDR3 nucleotides: TGCGCCAGCAGCCAAGATTTGTTGCGGGATGGCACAGATACGCAGTATTTT.

Details on this clone: At one of its ends the junction is not consistent with the germline gene, which may arise from a read error. The chain recombines TRBV18 with TRBJ2-2; no clear D. CDR3 length: 16 amino acids. Germline loops: CDR1 KGHSH, CDR2 LQKENI. In DNA form, the CDR3 reads TGTGCCAGCTCACCACTCAACGGCGCGAATACCGGGGAGCTGTTTTTT. It codes for CASSPLNGANTGELFF. The full variable domain, completed using reference TRBV18 and TRBJ2-2, is NAGVMQNPRHLVRRRGQEARLRCSPMKGHSHVYWYRQLPEEGLKFMVYLQKENIIDESGMPKERFSAEFPKEGPSILRIQQVVRGDSAAYFCASSPLNGANTGELFFGEGSRLTVL.